These 23 T cell receptor beta chains were sequenced from one sample in a study of blood T cell repertoires in COVID-19. Here immunoSEQ multiplex PCR was the method, and the copy in TCRdb shows in-frame clones only, minus some. The sample yields under 30,000 clones, around nine tenths seen once. Sequencing was carried out using peripheral blood. Receptor source: a man aged 45 to 65 with active COVID-19.

The chain combines TRBV7-2 with TRBJ2-7, with no clear D. CDR1 SGHTA and CDR2 FQGNSA come from the germline V gene. V lost 5 bases to trimming and J lost 2 bases, with 4 bases between them. This CDR3 is 11 amino acids long. CDR3 loop: CASSLTYEQYF. The DNA of the CDR3 is TGTGCCAGCAGCCTTACCTACGAGCAGTACTTC.

This chain links TRBV28 with TRBJ2-3; perhaps TRBD2 as D (6 bases). The CDR3 runs 17 residues. CDR1 is MDHEN and CDR2 is SYDVKM in the germline V gene. Between the trimmed V and J ends, which lost 5 bases and 0 bases, there was a span of 18 bases. In DNA form, the CDR3 reads TGTGCCAGCAGTCCTTGGGCAAAGGGGACTAGCACAGATACGCAGTATTTT. Protein: CASSPWAKGTSTDTQYF.

The rearrangement links TRBV4-3 to TRBJ2-5, with D hard to call. The CDR3 runs to 13 residues. Germline loops: CDR1 LGHNA, CDR2 YSLEER. Trimming took 5 bases from V and 3 from J, leaving 10 bases between them. The CDR3 spells CASSYDSEETQYF. CDR3 coding DNA: TGCGCCAGCAGCTACGACTCGGAAGAGACCCAGTACTTC.

The chain has TRBV2 and TRBJ2-7, with TRBD1 matching over 10 bases. The CDR3 runs 15 residues. Germline assignment: CDR1 SNHLY and CDR2 FYNNEI. V dropped 9 bases and J dropped 5; count of bases not matched to a gene: 13. The CDR3 DNA is TGTGCCAGTACCCCGGAAGGGACAGGGGTTGACGAGCAGTACTTC. It is translated as CASTPEGTGVDEQYF.

V gene TRBV5-8 combines with J gene TRBJ2-5, with 7 bases fitting TRBD2. Germline values: CDR1 SGHTS, CDR2 YDEGEE. Trimming cost V 0 bases and J 2 bases; bases outside gene matches: 4. The CDR3 loop spans 15 amino acids. The CDR3 here is CASSLGASGQETQYF. In DNA form, the CDR3 reads TGTGCCAGCAGCTTGGGGGCTAGCGGACAAGAGACCCAGTACTTC.

The chain links TRBV11-1 to TRBJ2-3; 10 bases agree with TRBD1. Germline lookup yields CDR1 SGHAT and CDR2 FQDESV (reference sequence). Losses at the gene ends were 5 bases for V and 3 bases for J; bases not matched to a gene: 8. The CDR3 has 16 amino acids. CDR3 loop: CASSARQGAFTDTQYF. DNA of the CDR3: TGTGCCAGCAGCGCCAGACAGGGGGCATTTACAGATACGCAGTATTTT.

The sample holds one count of this clone. The chain couples TRBV2 to TRBJ1-1; 8 positions agree with TRBD1. The CDR3 covers 14 residues. Unmatched junction bases numbered 9, after V lost 7 bases and J lost 5 bases. Per germline, CDR1 SNHLY and CDR2 FYNNEI. In DNA form, the CDR3 reads TGTGCCAGCACGTTGACAGGGGTTGGGACTGAAGCTTTCTTT. It specifies CASTLTGVGTEAFF.

The chain combines TRBV7-2 with TRBJ1-4; a weak D match, TRBD1 (5 bases). The germline V gene has CDR1 SGHTA and CDR2 FQGNSA. This CDR3 region has 13 residues. The V end was cut by 5 bases, the J end by 6 bases, with 10 bases between. The CDR3 sequence: CASSRGLDEKLFF. The CDR3 DNA follows: TGTGCCAGCAGCAGGGGTCTTGATGAAAAACTGTTTTTT.

V is TRBV7-9 and J is TRBJ2-1, with unresolved D. The CDR3 covers 16 residues. Germline loops: CDR1 SEHNR, CDR2 FQNEAQ (reference sequence). V lost 0 bases and J lost 3, with 12 bases in between. The CDR3 DNA follows: TGTGCCAGCAGCTTAGCGTTCGGGTTTCACTACAATGAGCAGTTCTTC. It translates to CASSLAFGFHYNEQFF.

The chain uses TRBV9 and TRBJ2-2; D uncertain. The CDR3 runs 14 residues. The germline V gene encodes CDR1 SGDLS and CDR2 YYNGEE. V lost 1 base, J lost 3 bases, and 7 bases lay in between. CDR3 coding DNA: TGTGCCAGCAGCGTACGGGTATACACCGGGGAGCTGTTTTTT. Amino acids: CASSVRVYTGELFF.

This sequence joins TRBV4-2 and TRBJ2-3, with a weak D call TRBD2 (5 bases). V was pared by 4 bases and J by 4 bases, with 18 bases between. From germline, CDR1 is LGHNA and CDR2 YNFKEQ. The CDR3 extends over 16 amino acids. CDR3 loop: CASSRLLAPGSDTQYF. CDR3 nucleotide sequence: TGTGCCAGCAGCCGACTCCTAGCCCCCGGGTCAGATACGCAGTATTTT.

Turning to this clone: Additional DNA sequences in this sample encode the identical CDR3. V is TRBV18 and J is TRBJ2-2; 7 nucleotides align to TRBD1. The CDR3 totals 14 residues. The V and J ends lost 4 bases and 1 base, in that order; junction bases with no gene match: 0. Looked up from germline, CDR1 is KGHSH and CDR2 is LQKENI. The CDR3 region has the DNA TGTGCCAGCTCACGACAGGGGAACACCGGGGAGCTGTTTTTT. Protein: CASSRQGNTGELFF.

This chain links TRBV5-6 with TRBJ1-2, with TRBD1 identical over 8 bases. The CDR3 length is 13 residues. The ends lost 1 base at V and 8 bases at J; junction bases unmatched: 4. Germline V gene sequence: CDR1 SGHDT, CDR2 YYEEEE. In DNA form, the CDR3 reads TGTGCCAGCAGCTTGTGGGCAGGGGGCGGCTACACCTTC. This codes for CASSLWAGGGYTF.

J is TRBJ2-1 and V is TRBV11-2; the D is unclear. CDR1 SGHAT and CDR2 FQNNGV come from the germline V gene. V was shortened by 5 bases and J by 9 bases, with 8 bases between the two germline ends. The CDR3 runs 11 residues. The CDR3 nucleotides read TGTGCCAGCAGCCGTGTTCCTGAGCAGTTCTTC. This sequence encodes CASSRVPEQFF.

The chain employs TRBV6-5 and TRBJ2-7; 8 bases line up with TRBD1. Per the germline V gene, CDR1 is MNHEY and CDR2 is SVGAGI. The CDR3 contains 12 residues. The V segment lost 8 bases and the J segment 3 bases; nucleotides outside the gene matches: 3. CDR3 in DNA: TGTGCCAGCGGGGACAGGAACTACGAGCAGTACTTC. Protein: CASGDRNYEQYF.

This rearrangement joins TRBV7-3 to TRBJ2-7, with D perhaps TRBD2 (6 bases). Germline loops: CDR1 SGHTA, CDR2 FQGTGA. This CDR3 has 15 residues. Deletions cut 2 bases from V and 2 bases from J, with 13 bases between. CDR3 nucleotide sequence: TGTGCCAGCAGCTTAGGGCCTAGCGAGACCTACGAGCAGTACTTC. This codes for CASSLGPSETYEQYF.

This sequence joins TRBV6-6 and TRBJ1-2; 10 bases are shared with TRBD1. Unmatched junction bases numbered 3, after V lost 2 bases and J lost 6 bases. This CDR3 is built from 14 residues. Germline CDR1 reads MNHNY; CDR2 reads SVGAGI (reference sequence). CDR3 amino acids: CASSYRTGGNGYTF. The CDR3 DNA reads as TGTGCCAGCAGTTACAGGACAGGGGGTAATGGCTACACCTTC.

V gene TRBV7-9 combines with J gene TRBJ2-1, with D tentatively TRBD1 (6 bases). The ends were cut back, 5 bases at V and 6 bases at J, with 14 bases in the middle. The germline gives CDR1 SEHNR, CDR2 FQNEAQ (reference sequence). The CDR3 sequence is 14 residues long. CDR3 residues: CASSRTDTFNEQFF. For the CDR3, the DNA is TGTGCCAGCAGCCGGACAGATACCTTCAATGAGCAGTTCTTC.

The J gene is TRBJ1-2, the V gene TRBV10-3, with 7 bases lining up with TRBD1. Germline lookup yields CDR1 ENHRY and CDR2 SYGVKD. Trimming removed 2 bases from V and 2 bases from J; junction bases left unmatched: 8. This CDR3 has 16 residues. The CDR3 DNA sequence: TGTGCCATCAGTGAGATCGCAGGGGGTGCGAACTATGGCTACACCTTC. As protein: CAISEIAGGANYGYTF.

The rearrangement links TRBV7-3 to TRBJ2-1; TRBD2 matches at 7 bases. V lost 5 bases to trimming and J lost 4 bases; unmatched junction nucleotides: 5. The germline V gene has CDR1 SGHTA and CDR2 FQGTGA. The CDR3 runs 14 residues. Written as DNA, the CDR3 is TGTGCCAGCAGCCAGCCGGGACTATACAATGAGCAGTTCTTC. It encodes CASSQPGLYNEQFF.

The rearrangement uses TRBV2 and TRBJ2-1; 8 bases agree with TRBD2. The V segment lost 0 bases and the J segment 0 bases; nucleotides outside the gene matches: 7. Germline loops: CDR1 SNHLY, CDR2 FYNNEI. CDR3 length equals 18 residues. This chain's CDR3 is CASSEAGIAGSSYNEQFF. The CDR3 DNA sequence: TGTGCCAGCAGTGAAGCGGGCATAGCGGGGAGCTCCTACAATGAGCAGTTCTTC.

This clone was seen a single time. This chain links TRBV28 with TRBJ2-1, with TRBD2 matching 14 bases. This CDR3 region has 16 residues. V was pared by 6 bases and J by 11 bases, with 12 bases of the junction left unmatched. Germline lookup yields CDR1 MDHEN and CDR2 SYDVKM. The CDR3 region has the DNA TGTGCCAGCAGGGGGATCCTTCGGACTAGCGGGAGGAAGCAGTTCTTC. Its translation: CASRGILRTSGRKQFF. Supplemented by reference TRBV28 and TRBJ2-1, the full variable domain reads DVKVTQSSRYLVKRTGEKVFLECVQDMDHENMFWYRQDPGLGLRLIYFSYDVKMKEKGDIPEGYSVSREKKERFSLILESASTNQTSMYLCASRGILRTSGRKQFFGPGTRLTVL.

This clone was detected once. The same CDR3 also results from other DNA sequences found in this sample. V usage is TRBV18 and J usage is TRBJ2-5; 7 bases are shared with TRBD1. Germline V lookup: CDR1 KGHSH, CDR2 LQKENI. V lost 3 bases to trimming and J lost 5 bases; unmatched junction nucleotides: 6. This CDR3 has 14 residues. The CDR3 reads CASSPRQGQETQYF. CDR3 sequence (DNA): TGTGCCAGCTCACCCCGACAGGGACAGGAGACCCAGTACTTC.